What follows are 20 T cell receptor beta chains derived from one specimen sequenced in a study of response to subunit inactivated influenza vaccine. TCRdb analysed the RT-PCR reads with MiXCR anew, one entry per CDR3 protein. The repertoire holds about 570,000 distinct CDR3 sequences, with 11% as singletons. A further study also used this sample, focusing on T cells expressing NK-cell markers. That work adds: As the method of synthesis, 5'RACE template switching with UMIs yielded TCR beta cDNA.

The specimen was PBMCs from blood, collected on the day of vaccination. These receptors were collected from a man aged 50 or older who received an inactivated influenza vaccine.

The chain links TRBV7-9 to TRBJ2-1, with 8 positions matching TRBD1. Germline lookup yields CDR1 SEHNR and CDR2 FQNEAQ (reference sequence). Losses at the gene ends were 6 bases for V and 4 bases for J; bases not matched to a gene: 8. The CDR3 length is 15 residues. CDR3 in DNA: TGTGCCAGCAGTCACAGGGGGGATTCATACAATGAGCAGTTCTTC. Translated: CASSHRGDSYNEQFF. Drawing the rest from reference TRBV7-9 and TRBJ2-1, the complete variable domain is DTGVSQNPRHKITKRGQNVTFRCDPISEHNRLYWYRQTLGQGPEFLTYFQNEAQLEKSRLLSDRFSAERPKGSFSTLEIQRTEQGDSAMYLCASSHRGDSYNEQFFGPGTRLTVL.

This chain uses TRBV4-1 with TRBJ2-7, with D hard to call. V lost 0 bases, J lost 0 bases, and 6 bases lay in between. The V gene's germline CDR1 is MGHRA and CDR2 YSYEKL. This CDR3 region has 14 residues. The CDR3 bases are TGCGCCAGCAGCCAAGACGATAGCTCCTACGAGCAGTACTTC. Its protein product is CASSQDDSSYEQYF.

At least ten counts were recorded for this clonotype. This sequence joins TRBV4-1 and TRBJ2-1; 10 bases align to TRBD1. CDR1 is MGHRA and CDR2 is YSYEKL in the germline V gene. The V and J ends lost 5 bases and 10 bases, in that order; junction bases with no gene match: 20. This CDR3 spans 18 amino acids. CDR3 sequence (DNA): TGCGCCAGCAGCTATCCGGGACAGGGGCTCCAAGTAGGGGTGGAGCAGTTCTTC. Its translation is CASSYPGQGLQVGVEQFF.

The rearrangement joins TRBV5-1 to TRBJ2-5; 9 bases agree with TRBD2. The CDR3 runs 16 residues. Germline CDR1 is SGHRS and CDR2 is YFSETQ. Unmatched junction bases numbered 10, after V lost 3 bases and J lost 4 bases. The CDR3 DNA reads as TGCGCCAGCAGCTGGGACCCGCTAGCGGGAAGAGAGACCCAGTACTTC. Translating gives CASSWDPLAGRETQYF. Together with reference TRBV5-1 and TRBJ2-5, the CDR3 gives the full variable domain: KAGVTQTPRYLIKTRGQQVTLSCSPISGHRSVSWYQQTPGQGLQFLFEYFSETQRNKGNFPGRFSGRQFSNSRSEMNVSTLELGDSALYLCASSWDPLAGRETQYFGPGTRLLVL.

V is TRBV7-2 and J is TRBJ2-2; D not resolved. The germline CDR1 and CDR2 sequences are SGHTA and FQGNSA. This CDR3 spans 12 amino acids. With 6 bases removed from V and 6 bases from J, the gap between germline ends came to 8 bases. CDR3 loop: CASRAQAGELFF. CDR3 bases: TGTGCCAGCAGGGCACAAGCCGGGGAGCTGTTTTTT.

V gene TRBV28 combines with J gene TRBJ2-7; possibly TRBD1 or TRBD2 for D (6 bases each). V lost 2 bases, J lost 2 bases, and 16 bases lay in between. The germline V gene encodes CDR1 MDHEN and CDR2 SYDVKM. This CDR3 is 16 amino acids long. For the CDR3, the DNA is TGTGCCAGCAGTTTACCCCCTGGGGGGCTCCCCTACGAGCAGTACTTC. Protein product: CASSLPPGGLPYEQYF.

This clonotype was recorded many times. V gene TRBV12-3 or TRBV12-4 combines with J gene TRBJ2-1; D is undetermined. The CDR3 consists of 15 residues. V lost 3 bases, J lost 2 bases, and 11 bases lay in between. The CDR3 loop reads CASSFPLTTYNEQFF. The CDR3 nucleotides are TGTGCCAGCAGTTTTCCATTAACAACCTACAATGAGCAGTTCTTC.

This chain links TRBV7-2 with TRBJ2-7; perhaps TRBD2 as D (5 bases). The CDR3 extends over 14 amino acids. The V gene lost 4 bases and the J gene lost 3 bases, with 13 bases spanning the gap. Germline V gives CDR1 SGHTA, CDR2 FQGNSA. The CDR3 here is CASSSLGLLYEQYF. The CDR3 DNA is TGTGCCAGCAGCTCCCTCGGACTCCTCTACGAGCAGTACTTC.

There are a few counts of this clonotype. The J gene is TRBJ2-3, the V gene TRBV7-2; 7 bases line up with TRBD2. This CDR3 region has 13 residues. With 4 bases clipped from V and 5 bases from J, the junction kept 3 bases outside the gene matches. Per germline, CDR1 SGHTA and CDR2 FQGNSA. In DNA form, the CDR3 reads TGTGCCAGCAGCTCCGTAGCGGGAGATACGCAGTATTTT. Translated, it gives CASSSVAGDTQYF.

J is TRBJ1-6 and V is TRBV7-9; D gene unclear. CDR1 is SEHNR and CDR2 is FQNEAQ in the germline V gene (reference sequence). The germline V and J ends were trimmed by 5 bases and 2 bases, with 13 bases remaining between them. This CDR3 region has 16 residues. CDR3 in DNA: TGTGCCAGCAGCGACGTCCGGGCTGCCTATAATTCACCCCTCCACTTT. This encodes CASSDVRAAYNSPLHF.

The CDR3, as DNA: TGTGCCAGCTCACCACCGTCTTTGAGGAACACCGGGGAGCTGTTTTTT. Amino acids: CASSPPSLRNTGELFF. The chain joins TRBV18 to TRBJ2-2, with D unresolved. The CDR3 consists of 16 residues. Germline-derived CDR1 and CDR2 are KGHSH and LQKENI. V was cut by 0 bases and J by 1 base, with 9 bases left in between.

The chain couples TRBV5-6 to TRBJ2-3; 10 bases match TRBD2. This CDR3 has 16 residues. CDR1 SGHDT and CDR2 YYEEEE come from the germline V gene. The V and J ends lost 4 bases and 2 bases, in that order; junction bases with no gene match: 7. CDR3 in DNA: TGTGCCAGCAGCGCTCTAGCGGGAGAGATCACAGATACGCAGTATTTT. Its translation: CASSALAGEITDTQYF.

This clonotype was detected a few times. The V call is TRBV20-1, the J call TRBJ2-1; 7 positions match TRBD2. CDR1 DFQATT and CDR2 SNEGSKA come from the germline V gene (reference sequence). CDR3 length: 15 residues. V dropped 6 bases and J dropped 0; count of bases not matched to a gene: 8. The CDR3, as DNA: TGCAGTGCGTCAACTAGCGCGAGCTCCTACAATGAGCAGTTCTTC. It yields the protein CSASTSASSYNEQFF.

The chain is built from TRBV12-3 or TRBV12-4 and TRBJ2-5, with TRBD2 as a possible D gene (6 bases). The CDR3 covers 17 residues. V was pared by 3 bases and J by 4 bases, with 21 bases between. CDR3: CASSFRLGRRGGETQYF. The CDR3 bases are TGTGCCAGCAGTTTCCGCCTCGGTCGGCGGGGAGGAGAGACCCAGTACTTC.

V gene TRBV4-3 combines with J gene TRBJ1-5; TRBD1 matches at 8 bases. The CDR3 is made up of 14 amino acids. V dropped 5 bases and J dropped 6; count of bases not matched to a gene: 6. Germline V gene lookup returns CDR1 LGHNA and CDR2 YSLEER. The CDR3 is CASSVDRASQPQHF. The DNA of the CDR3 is TGCGCCAGCAGCGTGGACAGGGCCAGTCAGCCCCAGCATTTT.

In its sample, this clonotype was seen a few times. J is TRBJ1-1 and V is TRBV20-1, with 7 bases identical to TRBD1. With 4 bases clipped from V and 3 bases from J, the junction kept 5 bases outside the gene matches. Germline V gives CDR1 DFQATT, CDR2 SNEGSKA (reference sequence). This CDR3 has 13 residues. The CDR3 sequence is CSATGQADTEAFF. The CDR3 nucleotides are TGCAGTGCTACCGGACAGGCGGACACTGAAGCTTTCTTT.

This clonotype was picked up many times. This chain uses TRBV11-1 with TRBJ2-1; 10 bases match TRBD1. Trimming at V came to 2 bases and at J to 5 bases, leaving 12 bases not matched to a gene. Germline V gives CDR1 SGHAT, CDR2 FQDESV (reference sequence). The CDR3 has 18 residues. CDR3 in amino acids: CASSLTPASGTGDNEQFF. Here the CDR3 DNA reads TGTGCCAGCAGCTTAACCCCAGCGTCGGGGACAGGGGACAATGAGCAGTTCTTC.

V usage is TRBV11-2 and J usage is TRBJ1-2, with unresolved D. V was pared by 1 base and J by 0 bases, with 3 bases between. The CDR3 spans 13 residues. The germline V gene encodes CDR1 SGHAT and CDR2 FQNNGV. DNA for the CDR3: TGTGCCAGCAGCTTAGTTACTAACTATGGCTACACCTTC. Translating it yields CASSLVTNYGYTF.

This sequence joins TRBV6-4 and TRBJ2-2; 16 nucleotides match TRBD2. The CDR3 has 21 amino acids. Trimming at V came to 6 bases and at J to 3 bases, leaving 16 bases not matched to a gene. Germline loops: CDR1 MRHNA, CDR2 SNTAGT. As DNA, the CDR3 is TGTGCCAGCAGCCAACAGGGAGTCGGGACTAGCGGGAGGGATCACACCGGGGAGCTGTTTTTT. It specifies CASSQQGVGTSGRDHTGELFF.

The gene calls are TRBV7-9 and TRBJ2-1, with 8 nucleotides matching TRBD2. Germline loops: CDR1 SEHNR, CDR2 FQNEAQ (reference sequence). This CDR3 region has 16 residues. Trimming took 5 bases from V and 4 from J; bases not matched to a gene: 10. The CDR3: CASSPLSGKLYNEQFF. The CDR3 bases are TGTGCCAGCAGCCCGCTTAGCGGGAAGCTGTACAATGAGCAGTTCTTC.